Listed below are T cell receptor beta chains from one sample, sequenced in a study of OX40 agonist ivuxolimab in advanced cancers. Method: immunoSEQ multiplex PCR; TCRdb's copy keeps in-frame clones and lacks some. Among about 70,000 clones listed, about 85% were seen once. This sample comprised CD4+ or CD8+ T cells sorted from blood, obtained in a trial of the OX40 agonist ivuxolimab. Receptors were obtained from an adult with an advanced solid tumor such as melanoma, head and neck, liver or kidney cancer. CDR3s include the opening cysteine and the closing phenylalanine or tryptophan. Each record gives: clone size, V gene, J gene, D gene, CDR3 DNA, CDR3 protein. A D gene is named only where the DNA matches it firmly. Only part of the rows carry a size: once, few, many, or a class if the clone is expanded.

NA,TRBV6-4,TRBJ2-1,TRBD2,TGTGCCAGCAGTGACTCGGAGGCGGGAGGGTCCTACAATGAGCAGTTCTTC,CASSDSEAGGSYNEQFF
NA,TRBV6-5,TRBJ1-2,NA,TGTGCCAGCAGTTACTCGGACTTCGTCAGTGGCTACACCTTC,CASSYSDFVSGYTF
once,TRBV6-1,TRBJ1-1,NA,TGTGCCAGCAGACCCCAAGAGAACACTGAAGCTTTCTTT,CASRPQENTEAFF
once,TRBV7-2,TRBJ2-3,NA,TGTGCCAGCAGCTTACAGCGGCAGGGTGGGGCAGATACGCAGTATTTT,CASSLQRQGGADTQYF
NA,TRBV5-5,TRBJ1-1,TRBD1,TGTGCCAGCAGCGTACAGGGGGGGAACACTGAAGCTTTCTTT,CASSVQGGNTEAFF
NA,TRBV6-5,TRBJ2-7,NA,TGTGCCAGCAGGCAGGGCATCTACGAGCAGTACTTC,CASRQGIYEQYF
NA,TRBV6-6,TRBJ1-4,NA,TGTGCCAGCAGTGCCCGGGTACTCTCTAATGAAAAACTGTTTTTT,CASSARVLSNEKLFF
NA,TRBV19,TRBJ1-2,NA,TGTGCCAGTAGTCAGGGGTACTATGGCTACACCTTC,CASSQGYYGYTF
NA,TRBV6-5,TRBJ2-7,TRBD1,TGTGCCAGCAGCCGGGACAGGGAGGCCTACGAGCAGTACTTC,CASSRDREAYEQYF
NA,TRBV30,TRBJ1-1,NA,TGTGCCTGGTCTACAGGGACTGCTGAAGCTTTCTTT,CAWSTGTAEAFF
NA,TRBV5-1,TRBJ1-1,TRBD1,TGCGCCAGCAGCCCGGGGACAGCCACAGAAGCTTTCTTT,CASSPGTATEAFF
NA,TRBV4-3,TRBJ1-2,NA,TGCGCCAGCAGCCAAGGACAGAACTATGGCTACACCTTC,CASSQGQNYGYTF
NA,TRBV27,TRBJ1-5,NA,TGTGCCAGCAGTTTATCGGTACAAAACAGTCAGCCCCAGCATTTT,CASSLSVQNSQPQHF
few,TRBV7-9,TRBJ1-5,NA,TGTGCCAGCAGCTCCAGCGGTCAGCCCCAGCATTTT,CASSSSGQPQHF
NA,TRBV5-1,TRBJ2-5,NA,TGCGCCAGCAGCCCGGGGAATTCTCGAGAGACCCAGTACTTC,CASSPGNSRETQYF
NA,TRBV5-1,TRBJ2-7,NA,TGCGCCAGCAGCTTGGAGTCGACAGTTTACGAGCAGTACTTC,CASSLESTVYEQYF
NA,TRBV7-9,TRBJ1-1,TRBD1,TGTGCCAGCAGCTTAGGACAGGGAGTACTATTAGCTTTCTTT,CASSLGQGVLLAFF
NA,TRBV11-3,TRBJ2-5,TRBD2,TGTGCCAGCAGCCCTGGACAACGACTAGCGGAAGAGACCCAGTACTTC,CASSPGQRLAEETQYF